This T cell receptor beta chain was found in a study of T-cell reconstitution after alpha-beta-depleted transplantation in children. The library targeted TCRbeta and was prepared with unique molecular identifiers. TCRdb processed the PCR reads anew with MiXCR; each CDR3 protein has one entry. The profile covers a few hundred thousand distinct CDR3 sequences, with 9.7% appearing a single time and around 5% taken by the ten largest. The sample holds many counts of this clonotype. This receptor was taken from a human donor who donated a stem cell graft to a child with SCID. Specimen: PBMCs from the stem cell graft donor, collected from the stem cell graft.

This CDR3 is CASSIMTGTGVNSPLHF. As DNA, the CDR3 is TGCGCCAGCAGCATTATGACCGGGACAGGGGTTAATTCACCCCTCCACTTT. This rearrangement joins TRBV5-1 to TRBJ1-6, with 10 positions matching TRBD1. The CDR3 contains 17 residues. Per germline, CDR1 SGHRS and CDR2 YFSETQ. Trimming cost V 4 bases and J 6 bases; bases outside gene matches: 10.